This TCR beta chain came from a study of cytomegalovirus exposure and HLA in healthy donors. Primers included in the PCR were 60 Vbeta and 13 Jbeta primers. Profiling relied on immunoSEQ multiplex PCR, and the TCRdb table lists in-frame clones only, not all of them. This sample has 100,000 to 120,000 clones, with about three quarters found just once. The receptor comes from a woman aged 25 to 39 in good health and CMV-seronegative. Sequencing was done on a sample of PBMCs.

The CDR3 is CASSVGTGGNQPQHF. The CDR3 DNA is TGTGCCAGCAGCGTAGGGACAGGGGGCAATCAGCCCCAGCATTTT. The V call is TRBV9, the J call TRBJ1-5; TRBD1 matches 9 bases. The germline V gene encodes CDR1 SGDLS and CDR2 YYNGEE. This CDR3 region has 15 residues. V gave up 0 bases and J gave up 2 bases; unmatched junction bases: 0.